This T cell receptor beta chain was identified in a study of T-cell reconstitution after alpha-beta-depleted transplantation in children (TCRdb year 2016). For the wider study: Using TCR repertoire profiling, the study followed T-cell immune reconstitution in a quantitative way in children after TCRalphabeta/CD19-depleted allogeneic hematopoietic cell transplantation. Study-wide conclusions, independent of this receptor: Hyperexpanded clone frequencies declined over subsequent months; after one year, T-cell counts and TCRbeta diversity were mostly attributed to newly produced T cells. In some patients, high TCRbeta diversity at day 60 was attributed to recipient T cells and intrathymic progenitors that had survived conditioning. The apparently early recovery of alphabetaT-cell counts about two months after transplant reportedly depended on only several hundred rapidly expanded clones that came from non-depleted graft cells.

The library was built by means of PCR. The data were produced on an Illumina HiSeq 2500. Molecular barcoding was employed in the preparation of TCR libraries, with unique molecular identifiers being used to normalize TCRbeta repertoire quantification. TCRdb reran the public reads through fastp at Q25 and MiXCR, keeping productive beta chains. Here each entry gathers all rows of one CDR3 protein and keeps the most common genes and DNA. The sample records around 130,000 distinct CDR3 sequences, around 9.8% of which are singletons. The ten largest clones take up more than 20% of the sample. This clonotype has more than one count but fewer than ten. What this receptor recognizes is not known. Base qualities were left out, and no much larger clone turns up one base away. Reading the germline V gene (reference sequence) gives CDR1 DFQATT and CDR2 SNEGSKA. Germline trimming: 3 bases from V, 8 bases from J; junction bases outside gene matches: 5. The CDR3 contains 13 residues, cysteine and phenylalanine counted. Only the CDR3 portion is preserved as DNA: 39 bases, with reading frame beginning at the first base.

The sample's treatment or condition label, in plain terms: allogeneic hematopoietic cell transplantation with graft depleted of TCRalphabeta T cells and CD19 B cells. The transplant recipients were children given TCRalphabeta/CD19-depleted allogeneic hematopoietic cell grafts. The sample was PBMCs, mostly from graft donor cells, taken 180 days after TCRalphabeta/CD19-depleted stem cell transplant. This TCR derives from a girl less than two years old who had a stem cell transplant for combined immunodeficiency, so the T cells may come from the graft donor. The chain is assembled from TRBV20-1 and TRBJ1-2, and TRBD1 matches 11 of the central bases. The nucleotide sequence reads TGCAGTGCTAGGGGACAGGGGGTTTACGGCTACACCTTC. Translated, this is CSARGQGVYGYTF.